This T cell receptor beta chain was identified in a study of beta chain features in type 1 diabetes. Study-level background: Regarding age, gender and cell yields, patients proved similar to healthy donors. Taken together, all samples contributed some 98 million examined sorted cells. Study findings and constraints: Patients' naive, central memory and Treg TCRB repertoires seemed closer to one another than those of healthy donors. Equally in patients and controls, shorter templates might have been favored by PCR.

The isolated RNA, all of it, was reverse transcribed, so expressed TCRB transcripts were what got sequenced. TCRdb's table, derived via immunoSEQ multiplex PCR, lists solely in-frame clones and lacks some. This table holds hundreds of thousands of clones, 25% to 35% found once. Concerning this clone: Its antigen remains unknown.

This clonotype was obtained from a man between 18 and 35 years old in good health. The sample was naive CD4+ T cells from blood.

The CDR3 region is CAISTQWGGTSYNEQFF. The CDR3 DNA is TGTGCCATCTCAACTCAGTGGGGCGGAACTTCCTACAATGAGCAGTTCTTC. The chain couples TRBV10-3 to TRBJ2-1; possibly TRBD1 for D (5 bases). The V end was cut by 8 bases, the J end by 1 base, with 21 bases between. CDR1 ENHRY and CDR2 SYGVKD come from the germline V gene. The CDR3 extends over 17 amino acids.